A single sample is the source of the 6 T cell receptor beta chains below, sequenced in a study of cytomegalovirus exposure and HLA in healthy donors. Primers for the PCR totalled 60 Vbeta and 13 Jbeta. Profiling relied on immunoSEQ multiplex PCR, and the TCRdb table lists in-frame clones only, not all of them. The sample has roughly 90,000 clones, and its top ten clones hold 15%. The material sequenced was PBMCs. The origin of the receptors is a man between 50 and 59 years old in good health and CMV-seropositive.

As concerns this clone: Distinct nucleotide sequences in the sample also encode this CDR3. This chain joins TRBV9 and TRBJ2-1; 10 bases line up with TRBD2. Germline V lookup: CDR1 SGDLS, CDR2 YYNGEE. The CDR3 is 15 amino acids. Trimming cost V 0 bases and J 4 bases; bases outside gene matches: 1. The CDR3 DNA reads TGTGCCAGCAGCGTAGGACTAGCGGGTTACAATGAGCAGTTCTTC. Its translation: CASSVGLAGYNEQFF.

The chain employs TRBV4-2 and TRBJ2-2; the D gene is possibly TRBD2 (5 bases). Germline V gene lookup returns CDR1 LGHNA and CDR2 YNFKEQ. This CDR3 contains 16 residues. Trimming took off 0 bases at V and 0 bases at J, with 8 bases between the two ends. The CDR3 DNA follows: TGTGCCAGCAGCCAAGAACCAGCGGCGAACACCGGGGAGCTGTTTTTT. This sequence encodes CASSQEPAANTGELFF.

The chain is built from TRBV11-3 and TRBJ1-1; 7 positions match TRBD1. Germline CDR1 SGHNT, CDR2 YENEEA. Unmatched junction bases numbered 4, after V lost 0 bases and J lost 0 bases. The CDR3 is 16 residues long. The CDR3 DNA is TGTGCCAGCAGCTTAGATCAGGGGGGAATGAACACTGAAGCTTTCTTT. Translated: CASSLDQGGMNTEAFF. The full variable domain, in which reference TRBV11-3 and TRBJ1-1 provide the parts outside the CDR3, is EAGVVQSPRYKIIEKKQPVAFWCNPISGHNTLYWYLQNLGQGPELLIRYENEEAVDDSQLPKDRFSAERLKGVDSTLKIQPAELGDSAVYLCASSLDQGGMNTEAFFGQGTRLTVV.

CDR3 protein: CASSQDRTGGSEKLFF. In DNA, the CDR3 is TGCGCCAGCAGCCAAGACCGGACAGGGGGCTCTGAAAAACTGTTTTTT. The V and J genes are TRBV4-1 and TRBJ1-4, with 11 bases fitting TRBD1. Losses at the gene ends were 0 bases for V and 7 bases for J; bases not matched to a gene: 4. CDR3 length equals 16 residues. Per the germline V gene, CDR1 is MGHRA and CDR2 is YSYEKL.

The chain links TRBV18 to TRBJ1-1; D is unclear. This CDR3 comprises 14 residues. Germline CDR1 is KGHSH and CDR2 is LQKENI. V gave up 6 bases and J gave up 2 bases, with 13 bases separating them. The CDR3 region is CASSRESVNTEAFF. CDR3 sequence (DNA): TGTGCCAGCTCCCGGGAAAGCGTAAACACTGAAGCTTTCTTT. Full variable domain (rest looked up from reference TRBV18 and TRBJ1-1): NAGVMQNPRHLVRRRGQEARLRCSPMKGHSHVYWYRQLPEEGLKFMVYLQKENIIDESGMPKERFSAEFPKEGPSILRIQQVVRGDSAAYFCASSRESVNTEAFFGQGTRLTVV.

The chain couples TRBV6-5 to TRBJ2-1, with TRBD1 as a possible D gene (5 bases). The CDR3 contains 15 residues. V lost 0 bases, J lost 7 bases, and 13 bases lay in between. The germline V gene encodes CDR1 MNHEY and CDR2 SVGAGI. CDR3 bases: TGTGCCAGCAGTTACTCGATCGGCAGGGTGAATGAGCAGTTCTTC. As protein: CASSYSIGRVNEQFF.